This T cell receptor beta chain was captured in a study of CD8+ T cells in alopecia areata. Extracted from the samples, RNA was reverse transcribed into cDNA to serve as the sequencing template. Profiling relied on immunoSEQ multiplex PCR, and the TCRdb table lists in-frame clones only, not all of them. This table has under 300,000 clones, about 68% appearing once. This CDR3 spans 15 amino acids. V was clipped by 6 bases and J by 0 bases, with 16 bases between them. Germline CDR1 is SGHRS and CDR2 is YFSETQ. Sample: CD4+ T cells sorted from blood, taken at week 0. This TCR was sampled from a human donor with alopecia areata. The rearrangement links TRBV5-1 to TRBJ2-7; D is possibly TRBD1 (6 bases). DNA of the CDR3: TGCGCCAGCACCTCCGGGACACCGAACTCCTACGAGCAGTACTTC. This gives the protein CASTSGTPNSYEQYF.